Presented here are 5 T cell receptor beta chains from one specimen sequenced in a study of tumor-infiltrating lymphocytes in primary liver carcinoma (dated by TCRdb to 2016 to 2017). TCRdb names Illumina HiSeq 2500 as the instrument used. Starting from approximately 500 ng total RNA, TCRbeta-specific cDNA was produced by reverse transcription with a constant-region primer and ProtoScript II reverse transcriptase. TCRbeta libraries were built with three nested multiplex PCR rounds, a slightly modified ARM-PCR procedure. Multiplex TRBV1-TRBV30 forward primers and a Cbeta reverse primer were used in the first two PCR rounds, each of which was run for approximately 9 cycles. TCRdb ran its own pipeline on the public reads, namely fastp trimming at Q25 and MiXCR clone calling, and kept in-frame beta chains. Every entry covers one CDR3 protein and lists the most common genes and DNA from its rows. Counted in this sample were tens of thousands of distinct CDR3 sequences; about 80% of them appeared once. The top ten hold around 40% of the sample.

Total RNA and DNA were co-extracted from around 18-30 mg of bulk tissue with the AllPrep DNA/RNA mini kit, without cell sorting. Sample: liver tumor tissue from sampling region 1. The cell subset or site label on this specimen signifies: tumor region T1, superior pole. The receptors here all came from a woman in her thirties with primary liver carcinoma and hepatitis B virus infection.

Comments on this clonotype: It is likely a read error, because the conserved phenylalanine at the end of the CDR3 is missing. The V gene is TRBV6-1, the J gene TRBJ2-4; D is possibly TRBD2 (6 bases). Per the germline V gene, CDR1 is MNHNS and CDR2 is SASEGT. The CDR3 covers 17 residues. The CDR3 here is CVTCGRRVQVAKNIQYL. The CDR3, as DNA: TGTGTCACTTGTGGGCGGAGGGTCCAGGTAGCCAAAAACATTCAGTACTTA.

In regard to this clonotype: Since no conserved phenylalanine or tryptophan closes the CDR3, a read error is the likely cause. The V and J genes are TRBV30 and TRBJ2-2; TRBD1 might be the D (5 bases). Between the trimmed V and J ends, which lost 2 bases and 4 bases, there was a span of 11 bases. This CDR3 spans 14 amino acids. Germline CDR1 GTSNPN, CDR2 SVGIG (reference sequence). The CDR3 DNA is TGTGCCTGGAGTACAGGATTATGCACCGGGGAGCTGTTTCTT. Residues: CAWSTGLCTGELFL.

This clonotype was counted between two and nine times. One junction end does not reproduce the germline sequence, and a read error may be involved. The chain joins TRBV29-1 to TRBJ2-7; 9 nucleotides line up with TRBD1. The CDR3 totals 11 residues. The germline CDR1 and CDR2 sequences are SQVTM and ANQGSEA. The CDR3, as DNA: TGCAGCGTCGGGACAGGGTACGAGCAGCATTTC. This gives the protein CSVGTGYEQHF.

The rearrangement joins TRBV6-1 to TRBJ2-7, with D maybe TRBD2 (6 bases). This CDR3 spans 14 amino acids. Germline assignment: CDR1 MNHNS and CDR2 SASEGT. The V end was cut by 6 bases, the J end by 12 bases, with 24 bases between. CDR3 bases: TGTGCCAGCAGCCTGGAGGAGGGAGTTTACGAGTGGTACTTC. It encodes CASSLEEGVYEWYF.

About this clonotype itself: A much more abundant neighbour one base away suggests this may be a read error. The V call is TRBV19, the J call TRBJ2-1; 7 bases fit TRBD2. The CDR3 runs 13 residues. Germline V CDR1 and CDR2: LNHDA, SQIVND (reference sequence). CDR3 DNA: TGTGCCAGTAGTATGGGGGACTACGATGAGCAGTTCTTC. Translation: CASSMGDYDEQFF.